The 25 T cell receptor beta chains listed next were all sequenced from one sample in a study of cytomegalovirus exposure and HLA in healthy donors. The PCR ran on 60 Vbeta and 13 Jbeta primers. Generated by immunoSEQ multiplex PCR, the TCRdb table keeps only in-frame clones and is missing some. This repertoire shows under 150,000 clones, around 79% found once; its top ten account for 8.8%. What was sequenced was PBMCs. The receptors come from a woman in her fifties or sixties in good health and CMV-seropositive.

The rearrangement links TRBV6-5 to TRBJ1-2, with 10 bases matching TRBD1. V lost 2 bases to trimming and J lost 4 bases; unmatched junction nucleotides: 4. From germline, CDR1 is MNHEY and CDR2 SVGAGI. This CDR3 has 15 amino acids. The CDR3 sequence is CASSYGGTGVYGYTF. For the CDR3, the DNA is TGTGCCAGCAGTTACGGAGGGACAGGGGTCTATGGCTACACCTTC.

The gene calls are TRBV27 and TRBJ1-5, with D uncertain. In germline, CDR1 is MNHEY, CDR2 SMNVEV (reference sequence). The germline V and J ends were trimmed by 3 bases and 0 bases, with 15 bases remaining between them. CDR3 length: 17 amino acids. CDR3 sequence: CASSFWRAANSNQPQHF. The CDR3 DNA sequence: TGTGCCAGCAGTTTCTGGCGCGCGGCCAATAGCAATCAGCCCCAGCATTTT.

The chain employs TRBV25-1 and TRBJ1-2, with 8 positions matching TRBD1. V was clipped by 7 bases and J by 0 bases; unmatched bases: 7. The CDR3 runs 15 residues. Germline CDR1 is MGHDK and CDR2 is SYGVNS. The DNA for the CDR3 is TGTGCCAGCATAAGGGACAGGCGGCCTAACTATGGCTACACCTTC. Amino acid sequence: CASIRDRRPNYGYTF.

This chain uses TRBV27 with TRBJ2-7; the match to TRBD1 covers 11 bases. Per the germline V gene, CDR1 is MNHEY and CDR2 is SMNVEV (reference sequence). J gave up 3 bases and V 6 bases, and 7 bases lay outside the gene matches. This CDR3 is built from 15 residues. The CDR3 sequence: CASSLLGTGGYEQYF. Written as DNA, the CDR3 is TGTGCCAGCAGCCTGCTCGGGACAGGGGGCTACGAGCAGTACTTC.

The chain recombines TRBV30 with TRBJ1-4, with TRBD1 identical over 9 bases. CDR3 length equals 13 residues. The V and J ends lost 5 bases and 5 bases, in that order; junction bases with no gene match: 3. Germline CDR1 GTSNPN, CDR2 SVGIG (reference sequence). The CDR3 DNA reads TGTGCCTGGCGAGGGACAGGGAATGAAAAACTGTTTTTT. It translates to CAWRGTGNEKLFF.

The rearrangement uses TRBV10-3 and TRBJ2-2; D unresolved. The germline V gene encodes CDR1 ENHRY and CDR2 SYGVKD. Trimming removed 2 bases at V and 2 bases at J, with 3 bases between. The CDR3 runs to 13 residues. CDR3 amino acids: CAISELNTGELFF. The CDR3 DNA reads TGTGCCATCAGTGAGCTCAACACCGGGGAGCTGTTTTTT.

The DNA for the CDR3 is TGTGCCAGTAGGATCGACAGGGAAGTTGGCTACACCTTC. Protein product: CASRIDREVGYTF. This chain connects TRBV19 to TRBJ1-2, with 7 bases lining up with TRBD1. CDR1 is LNHDA and CDR2 is SQIVND in the germline V gene (reference sequence). There are 13 residues in the CDR3. The trim removed 6 bases at V and 7 bases at J, leaving 8 bases unmatched.

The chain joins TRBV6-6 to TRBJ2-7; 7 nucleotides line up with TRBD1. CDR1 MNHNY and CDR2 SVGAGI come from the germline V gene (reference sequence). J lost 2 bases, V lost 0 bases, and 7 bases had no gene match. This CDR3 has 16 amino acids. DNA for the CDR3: TGTGCCAGCAGTTACTCGCGAGGGGGCGGAACCTACGAGCAGTACTTC. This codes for CASSYSRGGGTYEQYF.

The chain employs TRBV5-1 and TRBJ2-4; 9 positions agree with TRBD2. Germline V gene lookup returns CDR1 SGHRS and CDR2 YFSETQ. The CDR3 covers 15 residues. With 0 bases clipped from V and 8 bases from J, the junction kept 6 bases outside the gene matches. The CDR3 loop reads CASSLEAGGGYIQYF. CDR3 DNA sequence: TGCGCCAGCAGCTTGGAAGCGGGGGGCGGCTACATTCAGTACTTC.

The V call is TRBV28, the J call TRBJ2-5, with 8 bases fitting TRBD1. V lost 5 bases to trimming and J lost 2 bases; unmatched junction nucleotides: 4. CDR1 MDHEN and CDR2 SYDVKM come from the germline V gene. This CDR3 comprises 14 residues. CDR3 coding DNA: TGTGCCAGCAGTCCTGGGACAGGACAAGAGACCCAGTACTTC. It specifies CASSPGTGQETQYF.

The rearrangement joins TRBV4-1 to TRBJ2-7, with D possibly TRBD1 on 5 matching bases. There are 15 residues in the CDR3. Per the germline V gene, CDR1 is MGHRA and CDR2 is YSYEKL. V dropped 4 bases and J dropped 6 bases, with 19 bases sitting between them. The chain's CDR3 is CASSPGWGPRGEQYF. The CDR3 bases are TGCGCCAGCAGCCCAGGGTGGGGCCCCAGAGGCGAGCAGTACTTC.

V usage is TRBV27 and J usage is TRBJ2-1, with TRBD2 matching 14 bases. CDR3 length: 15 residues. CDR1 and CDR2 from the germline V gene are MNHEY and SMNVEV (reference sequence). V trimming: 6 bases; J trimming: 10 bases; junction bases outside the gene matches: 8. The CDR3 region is CASRPGLAGVGEQFF. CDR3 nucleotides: TGTGCCAGCAGGCCGGGACTAGCGGGGGTGGGGGAGCAGTTCTTC.

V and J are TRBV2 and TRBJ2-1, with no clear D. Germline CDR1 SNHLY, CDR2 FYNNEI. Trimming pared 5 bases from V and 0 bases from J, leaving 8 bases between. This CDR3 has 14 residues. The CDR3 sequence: CASSSFNSYNEQFF. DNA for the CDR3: TGTGCCAGCAGTTCCTTTAACTCCTACAATGAGCAGTTCTTC.

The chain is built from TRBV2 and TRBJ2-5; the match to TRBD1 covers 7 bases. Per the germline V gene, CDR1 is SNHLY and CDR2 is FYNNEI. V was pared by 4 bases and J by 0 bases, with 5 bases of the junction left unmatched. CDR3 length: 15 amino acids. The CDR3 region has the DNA TGTGCCAGCAGTGTGGGTGGACAGGACCAAGAGACCCAGTACTTC. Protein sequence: CASSVGGQDQETQYF.

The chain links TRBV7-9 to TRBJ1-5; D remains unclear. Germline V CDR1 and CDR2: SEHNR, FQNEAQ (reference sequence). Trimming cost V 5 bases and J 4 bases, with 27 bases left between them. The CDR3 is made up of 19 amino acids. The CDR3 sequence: CASSPTPMSALGVNQPQHF. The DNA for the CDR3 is TGTGCCAGCAGCCCCACCCCCATGTCGGCCCTAGGTGTAAATCAGCCCCAGCATTTT.

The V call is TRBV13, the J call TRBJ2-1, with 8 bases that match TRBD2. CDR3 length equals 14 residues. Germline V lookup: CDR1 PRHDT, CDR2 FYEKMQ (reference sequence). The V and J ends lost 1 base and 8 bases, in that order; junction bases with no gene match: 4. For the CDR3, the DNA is TGTGCCAGCAGCTTAGCGGGGGGGCCCTATGAGCAGTTCTTC. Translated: CASSLAGGPYEQFF. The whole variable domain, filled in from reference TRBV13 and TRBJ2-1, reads AAGVIQSPRHLIKEKRETATLKCYPIPRHDTVYWYQQGPGQDPQFLISFYEKMQSDKGSIPDRFSAQQFSDYHSELNMSSLELGDSALYFCASSLAGGPYEQFFGPGTRLTVL.

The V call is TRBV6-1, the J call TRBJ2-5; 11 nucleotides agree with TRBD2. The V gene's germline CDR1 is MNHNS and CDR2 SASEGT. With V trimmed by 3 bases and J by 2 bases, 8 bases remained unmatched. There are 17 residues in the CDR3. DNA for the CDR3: TGTGCCAGCAGTGAGAACCTAGCGGGGGGCCGACAAGAGACCCAGTACTTC. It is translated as CASSENLAGGRQETQYF.

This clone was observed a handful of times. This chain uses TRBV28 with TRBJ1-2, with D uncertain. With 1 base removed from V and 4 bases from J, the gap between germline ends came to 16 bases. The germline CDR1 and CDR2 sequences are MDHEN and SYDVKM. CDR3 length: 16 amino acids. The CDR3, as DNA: TGTGCCAGCAGTTTATCCCCTCCCCAGGCTTCCTATGGCTACACCTTC. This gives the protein CASSLSPPQASYGYTF.

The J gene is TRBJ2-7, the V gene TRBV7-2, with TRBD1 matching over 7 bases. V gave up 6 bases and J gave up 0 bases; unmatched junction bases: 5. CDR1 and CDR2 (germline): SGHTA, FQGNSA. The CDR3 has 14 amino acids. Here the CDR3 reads CASSNDRVSYEQYF. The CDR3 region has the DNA TGTGCCAGCAGTAACGACAGGGTCTCCTACGAGCAGTACTTC.

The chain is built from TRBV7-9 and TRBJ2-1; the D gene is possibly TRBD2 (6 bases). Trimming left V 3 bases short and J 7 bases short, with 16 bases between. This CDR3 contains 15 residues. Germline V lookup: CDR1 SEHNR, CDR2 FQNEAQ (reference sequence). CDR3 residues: CASSFSSAAQNEQFF. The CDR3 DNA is TGTGCCAGCAGCTTTTCTAGCGCCGCTCAAAATGAGCAGTTCTTC.

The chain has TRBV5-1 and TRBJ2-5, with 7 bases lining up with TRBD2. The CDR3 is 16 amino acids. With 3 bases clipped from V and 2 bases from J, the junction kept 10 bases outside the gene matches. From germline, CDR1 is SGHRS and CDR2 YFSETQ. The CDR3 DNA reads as TGCGCCAGCAGCTCGCCCTTAGCGGGCGCTCAAGAGACCCAGTACTTC. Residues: CASSSPLAGAQETQYF.

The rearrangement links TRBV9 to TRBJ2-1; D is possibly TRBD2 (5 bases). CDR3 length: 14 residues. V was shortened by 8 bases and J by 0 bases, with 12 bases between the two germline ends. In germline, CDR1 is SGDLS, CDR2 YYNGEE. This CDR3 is CASNEDFSYNEQFF. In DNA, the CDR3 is TGTGCCAGTAATGAGGACTTCTCCTACAATGAGCAGTTCTTC.

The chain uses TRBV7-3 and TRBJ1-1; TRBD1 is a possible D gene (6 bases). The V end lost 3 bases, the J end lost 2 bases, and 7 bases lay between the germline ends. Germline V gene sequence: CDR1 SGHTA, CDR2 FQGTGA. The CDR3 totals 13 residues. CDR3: CASSFGTNTEAFF. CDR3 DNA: TGTGCCAGCAGCTTCGGGACAAACACTGAAGCTTTCTTT.

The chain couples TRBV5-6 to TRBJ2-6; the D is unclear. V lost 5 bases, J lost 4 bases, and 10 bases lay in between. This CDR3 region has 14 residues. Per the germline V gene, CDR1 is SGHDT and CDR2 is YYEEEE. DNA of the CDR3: TGTGCCAGCAGGTTCGGGTCGGGGGCCAACGTCCTGACTTTC. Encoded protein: CASRFGSGANVLTF.

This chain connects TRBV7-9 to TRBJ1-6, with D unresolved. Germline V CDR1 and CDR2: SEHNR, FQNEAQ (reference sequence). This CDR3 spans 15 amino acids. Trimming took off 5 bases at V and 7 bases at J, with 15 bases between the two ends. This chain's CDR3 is CASSKVEGWNSPLHF. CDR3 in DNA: TGTGCCAGCAGCAAGGTGGAGGGTTGGAATTCACCCCTCCACTTT.